The rows below give T cell receptor beta chains drawn from one sample of a study of post-analysis software for immune sequencing data. Each CDR3 protein is one row after TCRdb ran MiXCR on the PCR reads. Of approximately 690,000 distinct CDR3 sequences listed, approximately 59% are singletons. The sample comprised blood. All receptors derive from a girl aged 2 to 9 with multiple sclerosis. CDR3s include the opening cysteine and the closing phenylalanine or tryptophan. A D gene is named only where the DNA matches it firmly. The size entry is marked missing in some rows and otherwise reads once, few, many or a size class.

D	V	J	size	length	CDR3	DNA
TRBD2	TRBV15	TRBJ2-7	.	14	CAHPPAGVPYEQYF	TGTGCCCACCCCCCAGCGGGAGTCCCGTACGAGCAGTACTTC
.	TRBV20-1	TRBJ2-5	.	15	CSAREQGSSYNEQYF	TGCAGTGCTAGAGAGCAGGGGAGCTCCTACAATGAGCAGTACTTC
.	TRBV9	TRBJ2-3	.	15	CASSGTPLSTDTQYF	TGTGCCAGCAGCGGGACACCTCTTAGCACAGATACGCAGTATTTT
.	TRBV24-1	TRBJ1-5	.	14	CATSDPTGNQPQHF	TGTGCCACCAGTGATCCGACAGGCAATCAGCCCCAGCATTTT
.	TRBV6-1	TRBJ2-1	.	13	CASSAGLGLEQFF	TGTGCCAGCAGTGCCGGACTGGGTTTAGAGCAGTTCTTC
.	TRBV9	TRBJ2-1	.	15	CASSALGSSYNEQFF	TGTGCCAGCAGCGCCCTCGGGAGCTCCTACAATGAGCAGTTCTTC
.	TRBV20-1	TRBJ2-3	few	14	CSARDQWGLDTQYF	TGCAGTGCTAGAGATCAGTGGGGACTAGATACGCAGTATTTT
.	TRBV11-2	TRBJ2-1	.	13	CASSLSRINEQFF	TGTGCCAGCAGCTTAAGCAGGATCAATGAGCAGTTCTTC
.	TRBV29-1	TRBJ2-3	.	15	CSAREGYPSTDTQYF	TGCAGCGCCCGAGAGGGATACCCGAGCACAGATACGCAGTATTTT
.	TRBV11-2	TRBJ1-2	.	16	CASSLDLWARGDGYTF	TGTGCCAGCAGCTTAGATCTTTGGGCCCGAGGGGATGGCTACACCTTC
.	TRBV4-2	TRBJ1-6	few	14	CASSPEQGVSPLHF	TGTGCCAGCAGCCCGGAACAGGGAGTCTCACCCCTCCACTTT
.	TRBV6-6	TRBJ1-5	.	16	CASSYSISDSNQPQHF	TGTGCCAGCAGTTACTCGATTAGTGATAGCAATCAGCCCCAGCATTTT
TRBD1	TRBV4-1	TRBJ2-2	.	18	CASSQDRGQGDVTGELFF	TGCGCCAGCAGCCAAGATCGAGGACAGGGAGACGTCACCGGGGAGCTGTTTTTT
.	TRBV20-1	TRBJ1-6	.	14	CSASAGANNSPLHF	TGCAGTGCTAGCGCGGGGGCCAATAATTCACCCCTCCACTTT
.	TRBV4-3	TRBJ1-4	.	16	CASSQEVTSTNEKLFF	TGCGCCAGCAGCCAAGAGGTCACCTCAACTAATGAAAAACTGTTTTTT
.	TRBV7-9	TRBJ2-5	few	15	CASSLDLAAKETQYF	TGTGCCAGCAGCTTAGATCTGGCAGCAAAAGAGACCCAGTACTTC